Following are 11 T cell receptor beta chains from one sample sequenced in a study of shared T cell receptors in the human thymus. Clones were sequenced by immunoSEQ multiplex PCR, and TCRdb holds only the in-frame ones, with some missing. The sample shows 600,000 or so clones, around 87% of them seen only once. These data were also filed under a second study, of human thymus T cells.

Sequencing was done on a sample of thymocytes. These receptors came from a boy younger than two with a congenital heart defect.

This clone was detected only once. CDR3 in DNA: TGTGCCAGCAGCTTTCGGGGTGTCAGCTATGGCTACACCTTC. This encodes CASSFRGVSYGYTF. The rearrangement links TRBV11-2 to TRBJ1-2; no clear D. Trimming cost V 3 bases and J 4 bases, with 12 bases left between them. The germline V gene has CDR1 SGHAT and CDR2 FQNNGV. The CDR3 is 14 residues long.

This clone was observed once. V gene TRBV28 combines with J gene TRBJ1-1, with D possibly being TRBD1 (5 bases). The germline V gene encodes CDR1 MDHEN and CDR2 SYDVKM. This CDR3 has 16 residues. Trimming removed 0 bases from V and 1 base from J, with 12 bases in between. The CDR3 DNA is TGTGCCAGCAGTTTATGCCCCCCCCAGGGGAACACTGAAGCTTTCTTT. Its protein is CASSLCPPQGNTEAFF.

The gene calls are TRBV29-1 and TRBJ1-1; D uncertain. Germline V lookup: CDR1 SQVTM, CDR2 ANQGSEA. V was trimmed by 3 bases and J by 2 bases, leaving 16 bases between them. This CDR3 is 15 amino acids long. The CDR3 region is CSVDRLQEGNTEAFF. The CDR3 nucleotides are TGCAGCGTTGATCGCTTGCAGGAGGGTAACACTGAAGCTTTCTTT.

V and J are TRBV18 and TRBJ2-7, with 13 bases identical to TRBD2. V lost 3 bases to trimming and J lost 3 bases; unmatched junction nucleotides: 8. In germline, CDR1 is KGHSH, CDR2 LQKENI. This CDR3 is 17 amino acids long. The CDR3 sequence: CASSPGTSGNPHYEQYF. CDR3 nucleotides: TGTGCCAGCTCACCCGGGACTAGCGGGAACCCCCACTACGAGCAGTACTTC.

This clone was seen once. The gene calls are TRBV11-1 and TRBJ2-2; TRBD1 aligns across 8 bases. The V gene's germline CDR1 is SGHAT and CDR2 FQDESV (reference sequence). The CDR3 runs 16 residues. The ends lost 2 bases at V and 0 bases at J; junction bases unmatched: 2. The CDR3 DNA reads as TGTGCCAGCAGCTTACAGGGGGCTTCGAACACCGGGGAGCTGTTTTTT. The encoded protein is CASSLQGASNTGELFF. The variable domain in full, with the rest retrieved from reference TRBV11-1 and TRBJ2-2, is EAEVAQSPRYKITEKSQAVAFWCDPISGHATLYWYRQILGQGPELLVQFQDESVVDDSQLPKDRFSAERLKGVDSTLKIQPAELGDSAMYLCASSLQGASNTGELFFGEGSRLTVL.

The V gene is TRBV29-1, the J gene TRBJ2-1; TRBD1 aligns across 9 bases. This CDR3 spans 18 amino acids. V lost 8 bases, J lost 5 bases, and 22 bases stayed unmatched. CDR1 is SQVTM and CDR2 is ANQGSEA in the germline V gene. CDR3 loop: CSFPDRGITGPGDNEQFF. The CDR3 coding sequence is TGCAGCTTCCCTGACAGGGGGATTACCGGCCCCGGGGACAATGAGCAGTTCTTC.

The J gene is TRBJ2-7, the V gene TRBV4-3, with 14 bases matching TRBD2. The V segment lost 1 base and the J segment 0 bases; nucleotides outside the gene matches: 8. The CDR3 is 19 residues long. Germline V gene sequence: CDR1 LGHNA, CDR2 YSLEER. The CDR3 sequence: CASSQVWTSGRISSYEQYF. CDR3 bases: TGCGCCAGCAGCCAAGTTTGGACTAGCGGGAGGATAAGCTCCTACGAGCAGTACTTC.

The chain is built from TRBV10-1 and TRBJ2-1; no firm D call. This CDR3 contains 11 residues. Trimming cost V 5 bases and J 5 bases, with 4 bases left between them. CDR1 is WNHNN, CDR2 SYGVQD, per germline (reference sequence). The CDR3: CASSFNNEQFF. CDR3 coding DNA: TGCGCCAGCAGTTTTAACAATGAGCAGTTCTTC.

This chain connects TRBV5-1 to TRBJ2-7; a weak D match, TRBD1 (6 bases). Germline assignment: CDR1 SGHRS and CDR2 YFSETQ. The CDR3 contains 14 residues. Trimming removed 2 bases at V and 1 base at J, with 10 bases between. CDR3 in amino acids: CASSFRGSSYEQYF. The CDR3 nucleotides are TGCGCCAGCAGCTTCAGGGGATCTTCCTACGAGCAGTACTTC.

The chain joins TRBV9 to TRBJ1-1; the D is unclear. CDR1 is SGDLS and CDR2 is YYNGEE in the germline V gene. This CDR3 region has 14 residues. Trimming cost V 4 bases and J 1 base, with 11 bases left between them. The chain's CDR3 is CASSSRAWNTEAFF. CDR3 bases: TGTGCCAGCAGCTCGAGGGCGTGGAACACTGAAGCTTTCTTT. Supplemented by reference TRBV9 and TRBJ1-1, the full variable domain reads DSGVTQTPKHLITATGQRVTLRCSPRSGDLSVYWYQQSLDQGLQFLIQYYNGEERAKGNILERFSAQQFPDLHSELNLSSLELGDSALYFCASSSRAWNTEAFFGQGTRLTVV.

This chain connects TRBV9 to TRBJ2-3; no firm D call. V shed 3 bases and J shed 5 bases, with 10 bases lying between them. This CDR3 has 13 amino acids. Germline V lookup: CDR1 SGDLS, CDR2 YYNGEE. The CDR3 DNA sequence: TGTGCCAGCAGCGCTAAGAAAGTAGATACGCAGTATTTT. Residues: CASSAKKVDTQYF.